The entry below describes one T cell receptor beta chain. Its antigen target is currently unknown. Base quality data are lacking; no much larger clone is found one base away. This sample stems from a study of blood T cell repertoires in COVID-19 (dated by TCRdb to 2019 to 2021). Turning to the overall study: Collaborator samples came from the United States, Italy and Spain and covered acute and convalescent phases of COVID-19. The prospective study material was composed of cDNA or gDNA derived from T cells, B-cell-depleted T cells, or PBMCs. Subjects who had been exposed to COVID-19, were actively infected with it, or had recovered from it provided the deeply sampled blood TCRbeta repertoires that made up the dataset. The repertoires were made available in a free public database intended to serve as a resource for research on the immune response to SARS-CoV-2. Samples came from the ongoing ImmuneRACE study (first 160 participants) plus 1,254 subjects from 6 global collaborators. Sample metadata almost always included a de-identified subject ID, COVID-19 status, age in years and sex. Where HLA class I and class II types were available, the types were taken from metadata supplied by the sample provider, not from assay-based typing.

The CDR3, cysteine through phenylalanine, is 19 amino acids long. The CDR3 DNA has 57 bases and is translated from base 1. CDR1 and CDR2, per the germline V gene, are MNHEY and SVGEGT. V is trimmed back by 0 bases and J by 2 bases, and the junction contains 8 bases that no gene match accounts for. Collaborating institutions collected whole blood in K2EDTA tubes following their own protocols. For TCRbeta analysis, collaborator samples were shipped as frozen whole blood, as isolated PBMCs, or as DNA extracted from either sample type. General study outcomes and caveats: The quantity of clinical and demographic metadata differed by source and by participant and was supplied without curation.

TCRbeta CDR3 regions were amplified from genomic DNA using the immunoSEQ Assay, a bias-controlled multiplex PCR. On the study's bioinformatics: The number of nucleated cells in each sample was estimated from the amplification of reference gene primers within the assay. To quantify the absolute abundance of each unique TCRbeta CDR3 rearrangement, sequence reads were collapsed and filtered. For each sample, productive Simpson clonality was calculated as the square root of Simpson's diversity index over productive rearrangements. Held by TCRdb, this immuneACCESS table contains in-frame sequences only and omits some clones. Under half of the omission traces to an unresolved V gene where checked; the cause of the rest is unknown. The D gene and trimming were derived from the DNA, and the V and J assignments and clone size from that table. The sample table shows some 140,000 clones, and around 79% are seen once. Approximately 3.5% of the sample belongs to the ten largest clones.

Sequencing was carried out using peripheral blood. The V and J genes are TRBV6-2 or TRBV6-3 and TRBJ2-5; 14 nucleotides in the junction match TRBD2. This clonotype was sampled from a man between 60 and 70 years old with acute or convalescent COVID-19. The CDR3 region: CASSYSNRGLAGEQETQYF. The nucleotides read TGTGCCAGCAGTTACTCGAACCGGGGACTAGCGGGAGAGCAAGAGACCCAGTACTTC.